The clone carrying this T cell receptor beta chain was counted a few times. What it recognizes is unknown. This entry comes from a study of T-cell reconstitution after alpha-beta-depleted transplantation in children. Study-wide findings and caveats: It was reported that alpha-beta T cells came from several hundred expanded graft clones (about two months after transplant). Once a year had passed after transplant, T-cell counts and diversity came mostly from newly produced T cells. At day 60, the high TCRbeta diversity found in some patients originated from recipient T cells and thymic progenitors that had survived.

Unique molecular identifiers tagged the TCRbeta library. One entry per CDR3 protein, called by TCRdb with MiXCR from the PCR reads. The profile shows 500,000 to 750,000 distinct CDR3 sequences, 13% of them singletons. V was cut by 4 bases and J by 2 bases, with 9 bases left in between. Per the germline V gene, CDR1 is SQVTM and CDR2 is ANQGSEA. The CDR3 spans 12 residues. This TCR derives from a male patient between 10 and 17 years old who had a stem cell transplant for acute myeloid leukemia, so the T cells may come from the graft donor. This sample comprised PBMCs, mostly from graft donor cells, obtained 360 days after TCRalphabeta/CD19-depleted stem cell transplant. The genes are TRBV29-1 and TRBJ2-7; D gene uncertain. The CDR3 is CSVGKVPYEQYF. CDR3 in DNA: TGCAGCGTTGGTAAGGTCCCCTACGAGCAGTACTTC.